Below, 18 T cell receptor beta chains from the same sample are listed, as sequenced in a study of blood T cell repertoires in COVID-19. The method was immunoSEQ multiplex PCR; TCRdb's version includes in-frame clones alone and lacks a portion of them. Among hundreds of thousands of clones listed, 85% were seen once. Input material: PBMCs or T cells enriched from blood (not recorded which). These receptor sequences come from a woman aged 45-59 years who had recovered from COVID-19.

This chain uses TRBV3-1 (or the pseudogene TRBV3-2) with TRBJ2-3; 13 bases are shared with TRBD2. V shed 3 bases, J shed 0 bases, and the junction held 3 bases outside the gene matches. The CDR3 consists of 17 residues. Germline CDR1 and CDR2: LGHDT and YNNKEL (reference sequence). The DNA of the CDR3 is TGTGCCAGCAGCCACGGGACTAGCGGGACTAGCACAGATACGCAGTATTTT. This translates into CASSHGTSGTSTDTQYF.

Only a few counts were recorded for this clone. V gene TRBV5-1 combines with J gene TRBJ2-1, with D tentatively TRBD2 (5 bases). Per germline, CDR1 SGHRS and CDR2 YFSETQ. The ends were cut back, 7 bases at V and 10 bases at J, with 15 bases in the middle. The CDR3 is 12 amino acids. The CDR3 spells CASSSGREEQFF. The CDR3 DNA follows: TGCGCCAGCTCCTCTGGCCGGGAAGAGCAGTTCTTC.

The chain combines TRBV7-2 with TRBJ1-5, with 10 bases lining up with TRBD1. Germline V gene lookup returns CDR1 SGHTA and CDR2 FQGNSA. There are 15 residues in the CDR3. Trimming at V came to 5 bases and at J to 6 bases, leaving 7 bases not matched to a gene. The DNA for the CDR3 is TGTGCCAGCAGCCGGGACAGGGGCGCCTTTCAGCCCCAGCATTTT. Translation: CASSRDRGAFQPQHF. The full variable domain, in which reference TRBV7-2 and TRBJ1-5 provide the parts outside the CDR3, is GAGVSQSPSNKVTEKGKDVELRCDPISGHTALYWYRQSLGQGLEFLIYFQGNSAPDKSGLPSDRFSAERTGGSVSTLTIQRTQQEDSAVYLCASSRDRGAFQPQHFGDGTRLSIL.

This chain connects TRBV27 to TRBJ1-5; TRBD1 aligns across 7 bases. Trimming cost V 6 bases and J 5 bases; bases outside gene matches: 7. The CDR3 has 14 amino acids. In germline, CDR1 is MNHEY, CDR2 SMNVEV (reference sequence). The CDR3 DNA reads TGTGCCAGCAGCGGGGACAGATACTATCAGCCCCAGCATTTT. Residues: CASSGDRYYQPQHF.

The CDR3 coding sequence is TGCGCCAGCAGCACCCAAGGCAGGGTTACTGAAGCTTTCTTT. Translation gives CASSTQGRVTEAFF. The V and J genes are TRBV5-1 and TRBJ1-1; TRBD1 is a possible D gene (5 bases). Germline V gene data show CDR1 as SGHRS and CDR2 as YFSETQ. V lost 4 bases to trimming and J lost 5 bases, with 15 bases between them. This CDR3 region has 14 residues.

The gene calls are TRBV2 and TRBJ1-5, with D maybe TRBD1 (6 bases). The length of the CDR3 is 15 residues. CDR1 and CDR2 from the germline V gene are SNHLY and FYNNEI. Trimming shortened V by 6 bases and J by 3 bases, and 15 bases separated the two germline ends. DNA of the CDR3: TGTGCCAGCAGGCGCAGGGGTGCCTTCAATCAGCCCCAGCATTTT. This gives the protein CASRRRGAFNQPQHF.

The chain combines TRBV7-9 with TRBJ1-1; D may be TRBD1 (6 bases). CDR1 is SEHNR, CDR2 FQNEAQ, per germline (reference sequence). Trimming pared 5 bases from V and 1 base from J, leaving 14 bases between. The CDR3 length is 15 residues. CDR3 DNA sequence: TGTGCCAGCAGCAACCGGACAGCACAGAACACTGAAGCTTTCTTT. Translating it yields CASSNRTAQNTEAFF.

This clone was seen more than once but under ten times. The sample holds other DNA sequences that translate to the same CDR3. V and J are TRBV7-9 and TRBJ1-5; D is unclear. Germline CDR1 is SEHNR and CDR2 is FQNEAQ (reference sequence). This CDR3 is 15 amino acids long. V was clipped by 1 base and J by 0 bases, with 7 bases between them. The CDR3 region has the DNA TGTGCCAGCAGCTTAGGCGGTTATAGCAATCAGCCCCAGCATTTT. Translated: CASSLGGYSNQPQHF.

The J gene is TRBJ2-2, the V gene TRBV5-1; TRBD1 might be the D (5 bases). The CDR3 loop spans 15 amino acids. V was trimmed by 4 bases and J by 0 bases, leaving 10 bases between them. Germline CDR1 reads SGHRS; CDR2 reads YFSETQ. The CDR3 bases are TGCGCCAGCAGCATCACAGGTCCGAACACCGGGGAGCTGTTTTTT. It yields the protein CASSITGPNTGELFF.

This clone has more than one count but fewer than ten. The chain recombines TRBV7-8 with TRBJ1-5; D possibly corresponds to TRBD1 (5 bases). The germline V gene has CDR1 SGHVS and CDR2 FQNEAQ. V was trimmed by 5 bases and J by 2 bases, leaving 16 bases between them. The CDR3 contains 16 residues. CDR3 sequence reads: CASSPPGGAGNQPQHF. In DNA form, the CDR3 reads TGTGCCAGCAGCCCACCGGGAGGGGCGGGCAATCAGCCCCAGCATTTT. The variable domain in full, completed from reference TRBV7-8 and TRBJ1-5, reads GAGVSQSPRYKVAKRGQDVALRCDPISGHVSLFWYQQALGQGPEFLTYFQNEAQLDKSGLPSDRFFAERPEGSVSTLKIQRTQQEDSAVYLCASSPPGGAGNQPQHFGDGTRLSIL.

The rearrangement joins TRBV20-1 to TRBJ1-2; D may be TRBD1 (5 bases). The length of the CDR3 is 16 residues. Trimming removed 3 bases at V and 4 bases at J, with 21 bases between. In germline, CDR1 is DFQATT, CDR2 SNEGSKA (reference sequence). The DNA of the CDR3 is TGCAGTGCTAGTATGTCAGGGTCCCTCATTCCCTATGGCTACACCTTC. Its protein product is CSASMSGSLIPYGYTF.

This clone has just one count. The V call is TRBV29-1, the J call TRBJ2-1; 10 bases are a match to TRBD2. V was clipped by 4 bases and J by 7 bases; unmatched bases: 4. The CDR3 runs 13 residues. Germline lookup yields CDR1 SQVTM and CDR2 ANQGSEA. CDR3 region: CSVASGSRNEQFF. CDR3 DNA sequence: TGCAGCGTTGCTAGCGGGAGTAGGAATGAGCAGTTCTTC.

The chain recombines TRBV1 with TRBJ1-2; the D call in the table, TRBD1, was not verified against the DNA. TRBV1 is deemed a pseudogene. This CDR3 contains 17 residues. DNA for the CDR3: TGCACCAGCAGCCCGATGCTGCAGGGGGCAGCGAACTATGGCTACACCTTC. Translated, it gives CTSSPMLQGAANYGYTF.

The sample holds one count of this clone. This rearrangement joins TRBV15 to TRBJ1-2; D remains ambiguous. V gave up 0 bases and J gave up 6 bases, with 5 bases separating them. Germline V gives CDR1 LNHNV, CDR2 YYDKDF (reference sequence). The CDR3 is 12 amino acids. The chain's CDR3 is CATSRDRDGYTF. The CDR3 nucleotides are TGTGCCACCAGCAGAGATCGGGATGGCTACACCTTC.

This rearrangement joins TRBV19 to TRBJ2-1; 8 nucleotides agree with TRBD1. The CDR3 length is 14 residues. Germline V lookup: CDR1 LNHDA, CDR2 SQIVND (reference sequence). The V and J ends lost 3 bases and 7 bases, in that order; junction bases with no gene match: 5. CDR3 DNA: TGTGCCAGTAGTATGACAGGGGATCGGAATGAGCAGTTCTTC. Amino acid sequence: CASSMTGDRNEQFF.

This clone was detected once. The V call is TRBV30, the J call TRBJ1-5; 10 bases are a match to TRBD1. Germline-derived CDR1 and CDR2 are GTSNPN and SVGIG (reference sequence). V shed 1 base and J 5 bases; nucleotides not matched to a gene: 8. The CDR3 is 16 residues long. CDR3 residues: CAWSGRDRGRYQPQHF. Here the CDR3 DNA reads TGTGCCTGGAGTGGTCGGGACAGGGGACGTTATCAGCCCCAGCATTTT.

The V gene is TRBV11-2, the J gene TRBJ2-5, with D uncertain. The V and J ends lost 5 bases and 1 base respectively, with 11 bases between them. CDR3 length: 14 residues. Germline V lookup: CDR1 SGHAT, CDR2 FQNNGV. CDR3 residues: CASSRDFTQETQYF. The CDR3 coding sequence is TGTGCCAGCAGCCGAGACTTTACCCAAGAGACCCAGTACTTC.

In regard to this clone: Just one base apart from a much larger clone, this may be a read error. This rearrangement joins TRBV18 to TRBJ1-1; D uncertain. Germline V gives CDR1 KGHSH, CDR2 LQKENI. Trimming shortened V by 2 bases and J by 3 bases, and 7 bases separated the two germline ends. CDR3 length equals 13 residues. Written as DNA, the CDR3 is TGTGCCAGCTCACCAGACGGGGACACTGAAGCTTTCTTT. This encodes CASSPDGDTEAFF.